This T cell receptor (beta chain) originates from a study of T-cell reconstitution after alpha-beta-depleted transplantation in children. CDR1 MNHEY and CDR2 SVGEGT come from the germline V gene. The length of the CDR3 is 13 residues. Between the trimmed V and J ends, which lost 8 bases and 1 base, there was a span of 8 bases. The TCRbeta library incorporated unique molecular identifiers. TCRdb processed the PCR reads anew with MiXCR; each CDR3 protein has one entry. The data contain about 460,000 distinct CDR3 sequences, roughly a tenth of them singletons. There are many counts of this clonotype. The antigen remains undetermined. General observations from the study: Newly generated T cells supplied most T-cell counts and diversity one year post-transplant. Reportedly, only several hundred clones from non-depleted graft cells drove alpha-beta T-cell counts at about two months.

The TCR was taken from a child aged 2-15 years with inherited bone marrow failure, due to receive a stem cell transplant. The gene calls are TRBV6-2 or TRBV6-3 and TRBJ2-2, with a tentative D call TRBD1 (5 bases). This specimen was PBMCs, taken before TCRalphabeta/CD19-depleted stem cell transplant. CDR3 protein: CASCTGNTGELFF. The CDR3 region has the DNA TGTGCCAGCTGTACAGGGAACACCGGGGAGCTGTTTTTT.